This is a list of T cell receptor beta chains from one sample in a study of blood T cell repertoires in COVID-19. Repertoires were generated with immunoSEQ multiplex PCR, while TCRdb's copy carries only in-frame clones and drops some. The sample consists of about 150,000 clones, approximately 80% of them appearing once. Sequencing input: peripheral blood. These receptors were collected from a woman between 45 and 65 years old with acute or convalescent COVID-19. Both conserved end residues are part of each CDR3.

v_call | cdr3_aa
TRBV7-6 | CASRTRPGLAGPLLESGELFF
TRBV4-3 | CASSPENSRGYGYTF
TRBV4-2 | CASSQVAGTSQETQYF
TRBV7-2 | CASSSTGSTEAFF
TRBV6-6 | CASSHPGLAGAYYSEQFF
TRBV18 | CASSPRGESGNTIYF
TRBV7-2 | CASSLLSAGARGNEQFF
TRBV11-2 | CASSFGDREPYEQYF
TRBV5-4 | CASSLAGRRGQEAFF
TRBV18 | CASSLDRGIRNEQFF
TRBV5-8 | CASSLGTGGSQETQYF
TRBV5-4 | CASSLSMTSGAQETQYF
TRBV15 | CATSRRQEINEKLFF
TRBV5-1 | CASISYPGGPDTQYF
TRBV6-1 | CASSEGQGIYNEQFF
TRBV5-4 | CASSLVGTTQQFF
TRBV28 | CASSRQGIFNSPLHF
TRBV11-1 | CASSLNSGLAGYEQYF
TRBV7-3 | CASSLARQETQYF
TRBV4-3 | CASSQDAGGNTIYF
TRBV7-9 | CASSFTRGSSEAFF
TRBV6-4 | CASRRSGIQPQHF
TRBV18 | CASQTSPSTDTQYF
TRBV19 | CASSFRDSDRPLF
TRBV4-3 | CASSQPGRRDSPLHF
TRBV14 | CASSPLLGLGGPDTQYF
TRBV6-2/TRBV6-3 | CASSLHVGNTEAFF
TRBV7-2 | CASSSRPGLSYEQYF
TRBV7-2 | CASSQVGGSNEQFF
TRBV4-2 | CASSQDSGGAEEQFF
TRBV6-2/TRBV6-3 | CASSQWSYEQYF
TRBV25-1 | CASSLHQSGNTIYF
TRBV21-1 | CASNSLREGNTGELFF
TRBV13 | CASSSNRGLYNEQFF
TRBV5-1 | CASSPGTSGGASETQYF
TRBV6-2/TRBV6-3 | CASSRGSSGPRDTQYF
TRBV2 | CASWDRVNTEAFF
TRBV5-1 | CASRRDGGNTGELFF
TRBV2 | CASSDGQGAETQYF
TRBV9 | CASSLSGAGGNTGELFF
TRBV19 | CASSIWALAVVPSSYNEQFF
TRBV7-9 | CASSGQGGYGYTF
TRBV19 | CASSRSGRVNNEQFF
TRBV29-1 | CSATGTAGDQPQHF
TRBV5-1 | CASSLGQGQANEKLFF
TRBV19 | CASSISGENGYTF
TRBV5-6 | CASSLAWYTSGGDTQYF
TRBV7-2 | CASSLIADTDTQYF
TRBV6-1 | CASSENIGTGGARSYGYTF
TRBV11-2 | CASTKQGAKDTQYF
TRBV4-2 | CASSLGTQTGELFF
TRBV7-9 | CASGASAGARVHF
TRBV12-3/TRBV12-4 | CASSLAAGQPQHF
TRBV7-3 | CASSLTLAGTGELFF